One sample yielded the 10 T cell receptor beta chains listed below, sequenced in a study of blood T cells in healthy people across ages. The authors ran a second PCR of about 6 to 12 cycles using a sample-barcoded 5' primer and a J-beta primer mix. TCRdb itself ran the 5' RACE reads through MiXCR, one entry per CDR3 protein. The table has about a million distinct CDR3 sequences, approximately 50% seen once. Sequenced input: blood. These receptors all come from a woman aged 60-75 years in good health.

This clonotype was recorded once. V is TRBV7-8 and J is TRBJ1-4; D not resolved. The germline V gene encodes CDR1 SGHVS and CDR2 FQNEAQ. The V end lost 5 bases, the J end lost 3 bases, and 13 bases lay between the germline ends. This CDR3 comprises 15 residues. This chain's CDR3 is CASSPREDSNEKLFF. In DNA, the CDR3 is TGTGCCAGCAGCCCGAGGGAGGATTCTAATGAAAAACTGTTTTTT.

This chain uses TRBV29-1 with TRBJ1-2; D may be TRBD1 (5 bases). V lost 2 bases and J 7 bases, leaving 20 bases between the germline ends. This CDR3 spans 15 amino acids. Germline V gene data show CDR1 as SQVTM and CDR2 as ANQGSEA. The DNA for the CDR3 is TGCAGCGTTGAACTCTGGGGCAGCCGGGGAAGTGGCTACACCTTC. Translated: CSVELWGSRGSGYTF.

This chain joins TRBV7-9 and TRBJ2-3; the D gene is possibly TRBD1 (5 bases). Between the trimmed V and J ends, which lost 2 bases and 4 bases, there was a span of 13 bases. Germline V gene sequence: CDR1 SEHNR, CDR2 FQNEAQ (reference sequence). This CDR3 comprises 15 residues. The CDR3 nucleotides are TGTGCCAGCAGCTTACTCGCCCCAGGGTCAGATACGCAGTATTTT. Translated: CASSLLAPGSDTQYF.

The J gene is TRBJ2-2, the V gene TRBV20-1; 9 nucleotides line up with TRBD1. Trimming took 2 bases from V and 1 from J; bases not matched to a gene: 5. Germline V gene lookup returns CDR1 DFQATT and CDR2 SNEGSKA (reference sequence). The CDR3 has 16 amino acids. The CDR3 sequence: CSARQQGALNTGELFF. The CDR3 DNA sequence: TGCAGTGCTAGACAACAGGGGGCACTGAACACCGGGGAGCTGTTTTTT.

This chain connects TRBV7-2 to TRBJ2-1; 7 bases align to TRBD1. The CDR3 contains 15 residues. Germline values: CDR1 SGHTA, CDR2 FQGNSA. The V segment lost 4 bases and the J segment 8 bases; nucleotides outside the gene matches: 11. The CDR3 sequence is CASSYLGTDSDEQFF. The CDR3 DNA follows: TGTGCCAGCAGCTATTTGGGGACAGATTCGGATGAGCAGTTCTTC.

This clonotype occurred a few times. This chain connects TRBV27 to TRBJ1-5; 7 bases line up with TRBD1. Germline CDR1 MNHEY, CDR2 SMNVEV (reference sequence). The J segment lost 4 bases and the V segment lost 7 bases, leaving 10 bases of the junction unmatched. This CDR3 is 15 amino acids long. The CDR3 DNA sequence: TGTGCCAGCATCCTACGACAGGGAAGGAATCAGCCCCAGCATTTT. Amino acid sequence: CASILRQGRNQPQHF.

The chain links TRBV12-3 or TRBV12-4 to TRBJ2-1, with a possible D match to TRBD2 (6 bases). The CDR3 consists of 13 residues. Trimming cost V 7 bases and J 9 bases, with 16 bases left between them. The CDR3 nucleotides read TGTGCCAGCACCGCAGAGGGGCGGGGTGAGCAGTTCTTC. It yields the protein CASTAEGRGEQFF.

V usage is TRBV4-2 and J usage is TRBJ2-5; 9 bases are shared with TRBD1. This CDR3 contains 16 residues. Losses at the gene ends were 2 bases for V and 3 bases for J; bases not matched to a gene: 7. Per germline, CDR1 LGHNA and CDR2 YNFKEQ. DNA for the CDR3: TGTGCCAGCAGCCAAAACAAGGGACAGGGAAAAGAGACCCAGTACTTC. The encoded protein is CASSQNKGQGKETQYF.

This clonotype came up a few times. The CDR3 spells CSAGWGGQDGYTF. DNA for the CDR3: TGCAGCGCCGGGTGGGGGGGGCAGGATGGCTACACCTTC. The chain uses TRBV29-1 and TRBJ1-2; D possibly corresponds to TRBD1 (6 bases). Germline V gene sequence: CDR1 SQVTM, CDR2 ANQGSEA. V gave up 7 bases and J gave up 6 bases, with 18 bases separating them. CDR3 length: 13 residues.

This clonotype came up once. The rearrangement joins TRBV5-1 to TRBJ2-1; 9 positions match TRBD2. The J call may be wrong; the DNA end is better matched by TRBJ2-7. The CDR3 consists of 17 residues. Germline V gene data show CDR1 as SGHRS and CDR2 as YFSETQ. CDR3 sequence (DNA): TGCGCCAGCAGCTCGGGGGCGGCTAGCGGGGTTTTCAATGAGCAGTACTTC. Its translation: CASSSGAASGVFNEQYF.